Presented here are 10 T cell receptor beta chains from one specimen sequenced in a study of T cell responses to AZD1222 COVID-19 vaccine. The table came from immunoSEQ multiplex PCR; TCRdb's copy has only in-frame clones and leaves some out. The sample has 80,000 or so clones; around 90% are singletons. The sequencing used peripheral blood, collected on day 0 of AZD1222 vaccination. These receptors came from an adult in good health.

The rearrangement links TRBV19 to TRBJ1-3; D unclear. CDR1 is LNHDA and CDR2 is SQIVND in the germline V gene (reference sequence). V lost 5 bases, J lost 0 bases, and 8 bases lay in between. The CDR3 consists of 14 residues. The CDR3, as DNA: TGTGCCAGTAGTCCGACGGGCTCTGGAAACACCATATATTTT. It specifies CASSPTGSGNTIYF.

This chain links TRBV6-1 with TRBJ1-2; no firm D call. This CDR3 has 14 residues. CDR1 and CDR2 from the germline V gene are MNHNS and SASEGT. V shed 0 bases and J shed 4 bases, with 9 bases lying between them. CDR3 region: CASSEALPVYGYTF. The CDR3 DNA follows: TGTGCCAGCAGTGAAGCGCTTCCAGTCTATGGCTACACCTTC.

The CDR3 is CASSLNPTKNTEAFF. CDR3 DNA: TGCGCCAGCAGCTTGAACCCAACTAAGAACACTGAAGCTTTCTTT. The rearrangement links TRBV5-1 to TRBJ1-1; no definite D call. From germline, CDR1 is SGHRS and CDR2 YFSETQ. This CDR3 comprises 15 residues. The germline V and J ends were trimmed by 1 base and 1 base, with 11 bases remaining between them.

The chain uses TRBV3-1 (or the pseudogene TRBV3-2) and TRBJ2-7; TRBD2 agrees at 10 bases. The CDR3 length is 15 residues. Germline loops: CDR1 LGHDT, CDR2 YNNKEL (reference sequence). After removal of 4 bases from V and 3 bases from J, the junction contained 6 bases not matched to a gene. The CDR3, as DNA: TGTGCCAGCAGCCTAACTAGCGGGATGGGCTACGAGCAGTACTTC. Its protein is CASSLTSGMGYEQYF.

The V call is TRBV7-2, the J call TRBJ1-4; D is undetermined. CDR3 length: 14 residues. Trimming left V 3 bases short and J 6 bases short, with 11 bases between. In germline, CDR1 is SGHTA, CDR2 FQGNSA. The CDR3 DNA is TGTGCCAGCAGCTTCTTGTCAGGCCATGAAAAACTGTTTTTT. Its translation is CASSFLSGHEKLFF.

The chain combines TRBV6-2 or TRBV6-3 with TRBJ2-5; 9 nucleotides align to TRBD2. CDR1 is MNHEY, CDR2 SVGEGT, per germline. This CDR3 spans 14 amino acids. The J segment lost 2 bases and the V segment lost 4 bases, leaving 2 bases of the junction unmatched. Here the CDR3 reads CASSSGLAQETQYF. CDR3 nucleotides: TGTGCCAGCAGTTCGGGACTAGCACAAGAGACCCAGTACTTC.

This clone was detected only a few times. The chain uses TRBV6-4 and TRBJ2-3; D unresolved. CDR1 MRHNA and CDR2 SNTAGT come from the germline V gene. This CDR3 has 13 amino acids. Trimming shortened V by 2 bases and J by 4 bases, and 7 bases separated the two germline ends. The CDR3 DNA reads TGTGCCAGCAGTGACGGGGTGGCAGATACGCAGTATTTT. This sequence encodes CASSDGVADTQYF.

The V call is TRBV7-3, the J call TRBJ2-7; TRBD2 matches at 8 bases. Germline V gives CDR1 SGHTA, CDR2 FQGTGA. V lost 5 bases and J lost 1; bases outside the gene matches: 4. The CDR3 is 14 amino acids. CDR3 bases: TGTGCCAGCAGCGTTAGCGGGACATCCTACGAGCAGTACTTC. Amino acid sequence: CASSVSGTSYEQYF.

J is TRBJ1-1 and V is TRBV7-2; no clear D gene. The V end was cut by 5 bases, the J end by 0 bases, with 10 bases between. CDR3 length equals 14 residues. Looked up from germline, CDR1 is SGHTA and CDR2 is FQGNSA. Here the CDR3 DNA reads TGTGCCAGCAGCCAGCACTCCATGAACACTGAAGCTTTCTTT. Residues: CASSQHSMNTEAFF.

This clone showed up just once. This rearrangement joins TRBV7-9 to TRBJ1-1, with D uncertain. Trimming took off 2 bases at V and 3 bases at J, with 10 bases between the two ends. The germline gives CDR1 SEHNR, CDR2 FQNEAQ (reference sequence). This CDR3 contains 14 residues. The CDR3 DNA follows: TGTGCCAGCAGCTTACGAGGACCGGACACTGAAGCTTTCTTT. Translation gives CASSLRGPDTEAFF.